Below are 2 T cell receptor beta chains sequenced from a single sample in a study of T-cell memory formation after mild COVID-19. TCRdb re-derived calls from the 5' RACE reads in MiXCR, one entry per CDR3 protein. The table has 560,000 or so distinct CDR3 sequences, around 15% seen once. Sequenced: PBMCs or a T cell subset sorted from them (not recorded which). These TCRs come from an adult woman who had mild COVID-19 (a few samples of this study predate the infection). Cell type and time point are not known.

This clonotype has more than one count but fewer than ten. The V and J genes are TRBV7-8 and TRBJ2-6; D gene ambiguous. Germline CDR1 reads SGHVS; CDR2 reads FQNEAQ. Trimming took off 3 bases at V and 0 bases at J, with 6 bases between the two ends. The CDR3 consists of 15 residues. This CDR3 reads CASSFSYSGANVLTF. CDR3 DNA sequence: TGTGCCAGCAGCTTTTCATACTCTGGGGCCAACGTCCTGACTTTC.

This clonotype was seen only a few times. The genes are TRBV15 and TRBJ1-6; D possibly corresponds to TRBD1 (5 bases). Germline lookup yields CDR1 LNHNV and CDR2 YYDKDF (reference sequence). Trimming left V 1 base short and J 4 bases short, with 11 bases between. There are 16 residues in the CDR3. The chain's CDR3 is CATSRGLGGYNSPLHF. The CDR3 nucleotides are TGTGCCACCAGCAGAGGTCTGGGGGGTTATAATTCACCCCTCCACTTT.